These 20 T cell receptor beta chains were all obtained from the same sample, sequenced in a study of tumor and adjacent non-tumor tissue in lung cancer. This sample's RNA came from whole unsorted tissue. TCRbeta libraries were built with three rounds of nested PCR, modified from ARM-PCR. TCRdb processed the multiplex PCR reads anew with MiXCR; each CDR3 protein has one entry. This sample carries about 85,000 distinct CDR3 sequences, roughly two thirds of them seen once, and the ten largest clones take roughly 15%. Input material: lung tumor tissue. These receptor sequences come from a man in his 70s with non-small cell lung cancer.

This chain joins TRBV5-1 and TRBJ2-5; 8 nucleotides line up with TRBD2. Germline V CDR1 and CDR2: SGHRS, YFSETQ. The ends lost 4 bases at V and 2 bases at J; junction bases unmatched: 10. CDR3 length equals 16 residues. The CDR3 nucleotides are TGCGCCAGCAGCAACGCCGGGACTAGTCCACAAGAGACCCAGTACTTC. It is translated as CASSNAGTSPQETQYF.

On this clonotype: A much larger clone lies one base from this, so it may be a read error. The chain joins TRBV5-1 to TRBJ1-6; D not certain. The V end lost 1 base, the J end lost 4 bases, and 12 bases lay between the germline ends. This CDR3 is built from 16 residues. The V gene's germline CDR1 is SGHRS and CDR2 YFSETQ. The CDR3 loop reads CASSLKGRKYNSPLHF. CDR3 bases: TGCGCCAGCAGCTTGAAAGGCCGGAAGTATAATTCACCCCTCCACTTT.

This CDR3 is CASSATSGRTRGQFF. Here the CDR3 DNA reads TGTGCCAGCAGCGCGACTAGCGGGAGAACCCGAGGGCAGTTCTTC. V is TRBV9 and J is TRBJ2-1, with 12 bases that match TRBD2. CDR1 SGDLS and CDR2 YYNGEE come from the germline V gene. The CDR3 covers 15 residues. The junction had 10 bases not matched to a gene; V was cut back by 3 bases and J by 12 bases.

With respect to this clonotype: One base away lies a much larger clone, so this may be a sequencing read error. This chain uses TRBV12-3 or TRBV12-4 with TRBJ1-1; D is ambiguous. V lost 7 bases, J lost 4 bases, and 19 bases lay in between. This CDR3 comprises 15 residues. CDR3 DNA: TGTGCCAGCATCGCGGGCTCGGGGTGGGGCACTGAAGCTTTCTTT. Translated, it gives CASIAGSGWGTEAFF.

The chain is built from TRBV11-2 and TRBJ1-4; 9 bases line up with TRBD1. V was clipped by 9 bases and J by 7 bases; unmatched bases: 15. Germline CDR1 is SGHAT and CDR2 is FQNNGV. This CDR3 spans 16 amino acids. In nucleotides, the CDR3 is TGTGCCAGTAGCGGACAGGGGATGGCTTCCGGTGAAAAACTGTTTTTT. Its translation is CASSGQGMASGEKLFF.

There are many counts of this clonotype. The chain has TRBV29-1 and TRBJ2-7; 7 bases are shared with TRBD1. The germline gives CDR1 SQVTM, CDR2 ANQGSEA. The CDR3 has 12 amino acids. V was pared by 6 bases and J by 6 bases, with 8 bases of the junction left unmatched. Here the CDR3 reads CSVTGERLEQYF. Here the CDR3 DNA reads TGCAGCGTCACAGGGGAACGGCTCGAGCAGTACTTC.

Note on this clonotype: Given a much more abundant clone one base away, this may be a read error. The rearrangement links TRBV28 to TRBJ2-1; the match to TRBD2 covers 8 bases. The V and J ends lost 6 bases and 8 bases, in that order; junction bases with no gene match: 18. Germline V gene lookup returns CDR1 MDHEN and CDR2 SYDVKM. The CDR3 length is 17 residues. As DNA, the CDR3 is TGTGCCAGCAGATTGCCGGGACTAGAGGGAGGGCCCGATGAGCAGTTCTTC. It is translated as CASRLPGLEGGPDEQFF.

This clonotype was found a few times. The chain combines TRBV6-4 with TRBJ2-3, with 8 nucleotides matching TRBD1. This CDR3 contains 15 residues. Germline V lookup: CDR1 MRHNA, CDR2 SNTAGT. The trim removed 4 bases at V and 4 bases at J, leaving 7 bases unmatched. The DNA of the CDR3 is TGTGCCAGCAGTGCCCCCGGACAGGGCCCAGATACGCAGTATTTT. It codes for CASSAPGQGPDTQYF.

The chain has TRBV20-1 and TRBJ2-4; TRBD1 or TRBD2 may be the D gene (5 bases each). CDR3 length: 14 residues. From germline, CDR1 is DFQATT and CDR2 SNEGSKA (reference sequence). The V gene lost 4 bases and the J gene lost 0 bases, with 10 bases spanning the gap. CDR3: CSATGDGAKNIQYF. The CDR3 DNA is TGCAGTGCTACCGGGGACGGAGCCAAAAACATTCAGTACTTC.

Of note for this clonotype: No conserved phenylalanine or tryptophan is present at the end of the CDR3, so a read error is the likely explanation. The V call is TRBV4-1, the J call TRBJ2-6; 8 bases agree with TRBD1. Germline CDR1 reads MGHRA; CDR2 reads YSYEKL. The CDR3 extends over 21 amino acids. The V segment lost 5 bases and the J segment 0 bases; nucleotides outside the gene matches: 18. The CDR3 bases are TGCGCCAGCAGCTCACGGAAACTACCCGGACAGGGCCACTCTGGGGCCAACGTCCTGACTTGC. Protein sequence: CASSSRKLPGQGHSGANVLTC.

To note about this clonotype: This likely comes from a read error, as the CDR3 has no conserved phenylalanine or tryptophan at its end. The V gene is TRBV11-1, the J gene TRBJ1-1, with 7 bases that match TRBD1. This CDR3 spans 15 amino acids. Germline V gene data show CDR1 as SGHAT and CDR2 as FQDESV (reference sequence). The CDR3 loop is CASSFSGTANTEAFS. CDR3 sequence (DNA): TGTGCTAGCAGCTTTTCCGGGACAGCCAACACTGAAGCTTTCTCT.

This clonotype has at least ten counts. J is TRBJ1-1 and V is TRBV28, with a weak D call TRBD1 (5 bases). Germline V gives CDR1 MDHEN, CDR2 SYDVKM. Trimming took 6 bases from V and 6 from J, leaving 8 bases between them. The CDR3 loop spans 11 amino acids. CDR3 sequence (DNA): TGTGCCAGCAGGGGACGACCTGAAGCTTTCTTT. As protein: CASRGRPEAFF.

This chain uses TRBV29-1 with TRBJ2-5; possibly TRBD1 for D (5 bases). Germline loops: CDR1 SQVTM, CDR2 ANQGSEA. This CDR3 region has 13 residues. The CDR3 protein is CNVGHGKKETQYF. CDR3 bases: TGCAACGTAGGACATGGGAAAAAAGAGACCCAGTACTTC.

Comment on this clonotype: Compared with germline, one end of the junction differs, possibly owing to a read error. CDR3 loop: CASSLGTANIGELFF. CDR3 DNA: TGTGCCAGCAGTTTAGGGACCGCCAACATCGGGGAGCTGTTTTTT. V is TRBV11-2 and J is TRBJ2-2, with D tentatively TRBD1 or TRBD2 (5 bases each). The CDR3 extends over 15 amino acids. Germline CDR1 is SGHAT and CDR2 is FQNNGV.

The rearrangement joins TRBV11-2 to TRBJ1-6; D gene uncertain. This CDR3 spans 16 amino acids. Germline CDR1 is SGHAT and CDR2 is FQNNGV. Trimming took off 0 bases at V and 6 bases at J, with 12 bases between the two ends. CDR3 residues: CASSLDQQKSNSPLHF. For the CDR3, the DNA is TGTGCCAGCAGCTTAGATCAACAGAAGTCTAATTCACCCCTCCACTTT.

This clonotype was observed a few times. It may be a read error: a sequence one base away is much more abundant. The conserved phenylalanine or tryptophan normally closing the CDR3 is absent here, so this likely arose from a read error. The V and J genes are TRBV29-1 and TRBJ2-5; weak D call: TRBD2 (6 bases). The germline gives CDR1 SQVTM, CDR2 ANQGSEA. V lost 7 bases and J lost 4, with 19 bases in between. The length of the CDR3 is 14 residues. The CDR3 DNA reads TGCAGCGCCGGGACTCCCGGTCTGGGAGAGACCCAGTACTTA. It is translated as CSAGTPGLGETQYL.

On this clonotype itself: Since the CDR3 does not end with the conserved phenylalanine or tryptophan, this likely comes from a read error. V usage is TRBV2 and J usage is TRBJ2-7; a possible D gene is TRBD1 (5 bases). Germline V gene lookup returns CDR1 SNHLY and CDR2 FYNNEI. The CDR3 loop spans 14 amino acids. CDR3 amino acids: CATSVRQGNDEQYL. The CDR3 DNA follows: TGTGCCACCAGTGTGCGTCAGGGAAACGACGAGCAGTACTTA.

For this clonotype: Since a much larger clone is just one base distant, this may be a read error. CDR3 coding DNA: TGTGTCAGCAGTGAATGGGGCGGAACAGATACGCAGTATTTT. Its protein is CVSSEWGGTDTQYF. The V and J genes are TRBV6-1 and TRBJ2-3; tentatively, D is TRBD1 (5 bases). CDR3 size: 14 residues. Germline V gene sequence: CDR1 MNHNS, CDR2 SASEGT.

The count of this clonotype is one. V gene TRBV2 combines with J gene TRBJ2-3, with 7 positions matching TRBD2. With V trimmed by 3 bases and J by 5 bases, 5 bases remained unmatched. Germline CDR1 is SNHLY and CDR2 is FYNNEI. The CDR3 length is 14 residues. The CDR3 region has the DNA TGTGCCAGCAGTGACCAGCGCGGGGGAGATACGCAGTATTTT. Translation: CASSDQRGGDTQYF. The full variable domain, with the rest looked up from reference TRBV2 and TRBJ2-3, is EPEVTQTPSHQVTQMGQEVILRCVPISNHLYFYWYRQILGQKVEFLVSFYNNEISEKSEIFDDQFSVERPDGSNFTLKIRSTKLEDSAMYFCASSDQRGGDTQYFGPGTRLTVL.

With regard to this clonotype: This may be a read error: a much more frequent sequence differs by one nucleotide. V usage is TRBV12-5 and J usage is TRBJ2-5, with TRBD2 matching over 14 bases. The CDR3 has 16 amino acids. Trimming at V came to 4 bases and at J to 5 bases, leaving 6 bases not matched to a gene. Looked up from germline, CDR1 is LGHNT and CDR2 is FRNRAP. The CDR3 DNA follows: TGTGCTAGTGGTTCCGGACTAGCGGGAGGACGGGAGACCCAGTACTTC. Protein product: CASGSGLAGGRETQYF.